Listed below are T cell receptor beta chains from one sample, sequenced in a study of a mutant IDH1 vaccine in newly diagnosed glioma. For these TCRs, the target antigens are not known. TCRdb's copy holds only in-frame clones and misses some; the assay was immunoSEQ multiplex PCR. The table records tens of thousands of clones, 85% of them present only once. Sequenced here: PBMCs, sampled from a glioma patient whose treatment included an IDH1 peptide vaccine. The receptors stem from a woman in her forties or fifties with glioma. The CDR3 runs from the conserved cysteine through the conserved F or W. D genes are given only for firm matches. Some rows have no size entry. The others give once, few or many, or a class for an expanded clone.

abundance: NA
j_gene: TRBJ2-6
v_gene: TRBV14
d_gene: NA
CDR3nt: TGTGCCAGCAGCCAAGTTAGGGGTGGGGCCAACGTCCTGACTTTC
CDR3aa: CASSQVRGGANVLTF

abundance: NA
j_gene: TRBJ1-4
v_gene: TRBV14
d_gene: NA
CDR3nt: TGTGCCAGCAGCCAAGACCCGGGGGCAAATGAAAAACTGTTTTTT
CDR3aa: CASSQDPGANEKLFF

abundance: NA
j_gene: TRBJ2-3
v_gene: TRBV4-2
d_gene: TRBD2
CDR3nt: TGTGCCAGCAGCCAAGATTTAGGCGGGAGGGCCGATACGCAGTATTTT
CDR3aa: CASSQDLGGRADTQYF

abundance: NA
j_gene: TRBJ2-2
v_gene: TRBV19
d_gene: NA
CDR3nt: TGTGCCAGTAGTCCGCCGTTGGGCGCTCTGGGGGGCACCGGGGAGCTGTTTTTT
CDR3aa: CASSPPLGALGGTGELFF

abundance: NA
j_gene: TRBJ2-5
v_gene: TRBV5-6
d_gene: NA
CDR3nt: TGTGCCAGCAACCAGCGAGCTCTCGTCCAAGAGACCCAGTACTTC
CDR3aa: CASNQRALVQETQYF

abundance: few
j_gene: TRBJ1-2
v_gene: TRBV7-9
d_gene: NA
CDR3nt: TGTGCCAGCAGCATCTACACCGGCTATGGCTACACCTTC
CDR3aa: CASSIYTGYGYTF

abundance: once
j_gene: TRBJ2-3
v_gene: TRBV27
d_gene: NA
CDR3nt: TGTGCCAGCAGCAGGGTGGGGCCAGATACGCAGTATTTT
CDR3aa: CASSRVGPDTQYF

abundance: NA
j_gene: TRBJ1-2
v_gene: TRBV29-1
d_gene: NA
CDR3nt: TGCAGCGTTGAAGATTCAGCCTACTATGGCTACACCTTC
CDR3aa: CSVEDSAYYGYTF

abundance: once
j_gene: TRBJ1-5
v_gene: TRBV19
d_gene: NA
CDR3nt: TGTGCCAGCCAGGGGTATAGCAATCAGCCCCAGCATTTT
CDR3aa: CASQGYSNQPQHF

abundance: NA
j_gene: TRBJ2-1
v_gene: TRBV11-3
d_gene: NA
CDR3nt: TGTGCCAGCAGCCAGAACTCCCGGAGGCCCTACAATGAGCAGTTCTTC
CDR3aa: CASSQNSRRPYNEQFF

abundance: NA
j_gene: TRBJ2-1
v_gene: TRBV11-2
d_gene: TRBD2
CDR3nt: TGTGCCAGCAGCCTCTTGGCGGGAGGGGTCTCCTACAATGAGCAGTTCTTC
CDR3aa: CASSLLAGGVSYNEQFF

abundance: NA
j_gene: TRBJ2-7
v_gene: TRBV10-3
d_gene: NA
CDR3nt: TGTGCCATCAGTGAGAGGGCCGAGAAGGGCGAGCAGTACTTC
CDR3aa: CAISERAEKGEQYF

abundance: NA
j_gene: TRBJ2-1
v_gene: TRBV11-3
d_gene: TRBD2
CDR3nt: TGTGCCAGCAGCCCTCCAATGTCTAGCGGGAGAAGGAATGAGCAGTTCTTC
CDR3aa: CASSPPMSSGRRNEQFF

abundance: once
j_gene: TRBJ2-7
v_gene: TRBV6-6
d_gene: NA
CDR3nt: TGTGCCAGCAGTCAACCTGGTCTGACCTCCTACGAGCAGTACTTC
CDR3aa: CASSQPGLTSYEQYF

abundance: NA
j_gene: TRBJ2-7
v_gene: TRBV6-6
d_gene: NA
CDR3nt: TGTGCCAGCAGTTACTTGACAGCCAGAGACGAGCAGTACTTC
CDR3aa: CASSYLTARDEQYF

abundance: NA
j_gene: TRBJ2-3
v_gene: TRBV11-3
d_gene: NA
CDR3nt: TGTGCCAGCAGTCCGAGCGGGAGCACAGATACGCAGTATTTT
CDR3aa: CASSPSGSTDTQYF

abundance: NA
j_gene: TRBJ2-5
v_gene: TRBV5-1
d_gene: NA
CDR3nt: TGCGCCAGCAGCTTGGCCCCAGGGAAGGGTGAGACCCAGTACTTC
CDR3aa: CASSLAPGKGETQYF